This T cell receptor (beta chain) was captured by sequencing in a study of radiotherapy plus CTLA-4 blockade in lung cancer. For the study at large: For 18% of patients, objective responses occurred, and about 33% had disease control. General study results and limits: In blood, after radiotherapy plus ipilimumab, tumor-derived TCR clones expanded. Best predicting response, reportedly, were early blood T cell clone dynamics, with interferon-beta.

This clone came up once. Antigen: not known. Produced via immunoSEQ multiplex PCR; TCRdb's table is partial and in-frame only. The sample consists of approximately 100,000 clones, approximately 81% of them appearing once. Trimming left V 1 base short and J 0 bases short, with 13 bases between. The CDR3 has 18 amino acids. Germline V CDR1 and CDR2: LGHNA, YNFKEQ. This receptor was taken from a human donor with non-small cell lung cancer that progressed on radiotherapy plus ipilimumab. Some clones in this sample may be carry-over from other donors' samples. The chain employs TRBV4-2 and TRBJ2-6; D is ambiguous. This sample comprised peripheral blood, obtained from a patient treated with radiotherapy plus ipilimumab. This chain's CDR3 is CASSQASGPSSGANVLTF. The CDR3 bases are TGTGCCAGCAGCCAAGCTTCAGGCCCTTCCTCTGGGGCCAACGTCCTGACTTTC.